This TCR beta chain was identified in a study of CD4+ T cells in melanoma. This CDR3 spans 12 amino acids. Germline CDR1 and CDR2: MNHEY and SVGAGI. The V and J ends lost 6 bases and 3 bases respectively, with 9 bases between them. TCRdb keeps only in-frame clones here, not all; method: immunoSEQ multiplex PCR. Counted here are just over 14,000 clones, over 55% occurring once; the ten biggest clones make up less than 20%. The chain joins TRBV6-5 to TRBJ2-7; D is perhaps TRBD1 (6 bases). The sequenced sample consisted of cells from a culture (not recorded whether cultured in vitro). This TCR came from a human donor with melanoma. This CDR3 reads CASSPQGYEQYF. In nucleotides, the CDR3 is TGTGCCAGCAGCCCACAGGGCTACGAGCAGTACTTC.